The 27 T cell receptor beta chains presented below share a single source sample, sequenced in a study of blood T cell repertoires in COVID-19. The method was immunoSEQ multiplex PCR; TCRdb's version includes in-frame clones alone and lacks a portion of them. The sample contains around 140,000 clones, just over 85% of which appear only once. Sequencing was carried out using peripheral blood. The receptors stem from a woman aged 55-70 years with acute or convalescent COVID-19.

The gene calls are TRBV6-1 and TRBJ1-1; possibly TRBD1 for D (5 bases). V shed 3 bases and J shed 7 bases, with 15 bases lying between them. This CDR3 is 14 amino acids long. Germline CDR1 and CDR2: MNHNS and SASEGT. The CDR3 DNA is TGTGCCAGCAGTGATGGGGGGGGACCCTTTGAAGCTTTCTTT. Translation: CASSDGGGPFEAFF.

The rearrangement links TRBV5-4 to TRBJ2-7, with D tentatively TRBD2 (6 bases). Between the trimmed V and J ends, which lost 0 bases and 6 bases, there was a span of 16 bases. The CDR3 covers 15 residues. From germline, CDR1 is SGHNT and CDR2 YYREEE (reference sequence). In DNA form, the CDR3 reads TGTGCCAGCAGCTTGGCCGGGAGTAGTGGGGTCGAGCAGTACTTC. The encoded protein is CASSLAGSSGVEQYF.

V and J are TRBV7-2 and TRBJ2-3; 11 bases line up with TRBD2. The germline gives CDR1 SGHTA, CDR2 FQGNSA. V was pared by 6 bases and J by 5 bases, with 4 bases of the junction left unmatched. The CDR3 consists of 14 residues. The CDR3: CASRIAGGEDTQYF. The DNA for the CDR3 is TGTGCCAGCAGGATAGCGGGGGGGGAAGATACGCAGTATTTT.

V usage is TRBV6-1 and J usage is TRBJ2-3; unclear D gene. V was cut by 3 bases and J by 0 bases, with 7 bases left in between. CDR1 is MNHNS, CDR2 SASEGT, per germline. The CDR3 is 14 amino acids. The CDR3 DNA follows: TGTGCCAGCAGTGATAGTTGGAGCACAGATACGCAGTATTTT. As protein: CASSDSWSTDTQYF.

CDR3 in DNA: TGCGCCAGCAGCCAAGATGGATACAGTAGCGACACTGAAGCTTTCTTT. Amino acids: CASSQDGYSSDTEAFF. J is TRBJ1-1 and V is TRBV4-3; D call uncertain. Trimming took 0 bases from V and 3 from J, leaving 14 bases between them. The CDR3 is made up of 16 amino acids. The germline V gene encodes CDR1 LGHNA and CDR2 YSLEER.

J is TRBJ1-2 and V is TRBV20-1; 8 nucleotides align to TRBD1. This CDR3 has 14 residues. Germline V lookup: CDR1 DFQATT, CDR2 SNEGSKA (reference sequence). Germline trimming cut 5 bases from V and 2 bases from J; bases unmatched to any gene: 7. CDR3 sequence reads: CSAGDRGGNYGYTF. In DNA, the CDR3 is TGCAGTGCTGGTGACAGGGGAGGGAACTATGGCTACACCTTC.

The rearrangement joins TRBV4-1 to TRBJ1-5; tentatively, D is TRBD1 (6 bases). The CDR3 contains 19 residues. Germline lookup yields CDR1 MGHRA and CDR2 YSYEKL. Trimming pared 1 base from V and 4 bases from J, leaving 23 bases between. CDR3 in DNA: TGCGCCAGCAGCCAAGGAAGGCCCGGAGGCAGGGGTATTAATCAGCCCCAGCATTTT. Its protein is CASSQGRPGGRGINQPQHF.

The rearrangement uses TRBV19 and TRBJ1-2; D gene unclear. Germline V CDR1 and CDR2: LNHDA, SQIVND (reference sequence). The CDR3 has 15 amino acids. V was cut by 6 bases and J by 1 base, with 15 bases left in between. The CDR3 nucleotides read TGTGCCAGTAGCCGAAAAACCGGGAGTAACTATGGCTACACCTTC. Its protein is CASSRKTGSNYGYTF. The full variable domain, completed using reference TRBV19 and TRBJ1-2, is DGGITQSPKYLFRKEGQNVTLSCEQNLNHDAMYWYRQDPGQGLRLIYYSQIVNDFQKGDIAEGYSVSREKKESFPLTVTSAQKNPTAFYLCASSRKTGSNYGYTFGSGTRLTVV.

The chain recombines TRBV30 with TRBJ1-3; 8 bases are a match to TRBD1. The germline gives CDR1 GTSNPN, CDR2 SVGIG (reference sequence). With 1 base clipped from V and 2 bases from J, the junction kept 7 bases outside the gene matches. CDR3 length: 16 amino acids. CDR3 sequence (DNA): TGTGCCTGGAGTGCAAAGATGGACAGGGCTGGAAACACCATATATTTT. Translation gives CAWSAKMDRAGNTIYF.

This clone occurred once. In nucleotides, the CDR3 is TGTGCCATCAGGGCTACAGGGTCGATAGGGGACGAGCAGTACTTC. As protein: CAIRATGSIGDEQYF. This chain uses TRBV10-3 with TRBJ2-7; possible D gene TRBD1, 6 bases. In germline, CDR1 is ENHRY, CDR2 SYGVKD. Deletions cut 6 bases from V and 5 bases from J, with 20 bases between. This CDR3 has 15 residues.

This chain joins TRBV5-1 and TRBJ2-7, with D perhaps matching TRBD1 (6 bases). The CDR3 totals 14 residues. The V end was cut by 4 bases, the J end by 3 bases, with 14 bases between. CDR1 and CDR2 from the germline V gene are SGHRS and YFSETQ. The CDR3 here is CASSPRTEFYEQYF. Here the CDR3 DNA reads TGCGCCAGCAGCCCCAGGACAGAATTCTACGAGCAGTACTTC.

The chain links TRBV21-1 to TRBJ1-1; the DNA was not used to check the table's D call, TRBD1. TRBV21-1 represents a pseudogene. The CDR3 loop spans 14 amino acids. The CDR3 DNA is TGTGCCAGCAGCAAAAGACAGAAGAACACTGAAGCTTTCTTT. This gives the protein CASSKRQKNTEAFF.

The chain employs TRBV6-2 or TRBV6-3 and TRBJ1-5; D might be TRBD1 (5 bases). CDR1 is MNHEY, CDR2 SVGEGT, per germline. With 2 bases removed from V and 0 bases from J, the gap between germline ends came to 8 bases. This CDR3 contains 15 residues. CDR3 DNA: TGTGCCAGCAGTTACCTGGGACTTAGCAATCAGCCCCAGCATTTT. It is translated as CASSYLGLSNQPQHF.

V gene TRBV19 combines with J gene TRBJ2-7, with D maybe TRBD2 (6 bases). The ends were cut back, 3 bases at V and 5 bases at J, with 14 bases in the middle. Germline V gene lookup returns CDR1 LNHDA and CDR2 SQIVND (reference sequence). The CDR3 totals 14 residues. The CDR3 region is CASSMRQGLHEQYF. The CDR3 coding sequence is TGTGCCAGTAGTATGAGGCAGGGACTTCACGAGCAGTACTTC.

This rearrangement joins TRBV4-1 to TRBJ1-5; 9 bases agree with TRBD1. CDR3 length equals 15 residues. The germline V gene has CDR1 MGHRA and CDR2 YSYEKL. The J segment lost 4 bases and the V segment lost 4 bases, leaving 5 bases of the junction unmatched. For the CDR3, the DNA is TGCGCCAGCAGCCGCGACAGGGGGGCAAATCAGCCCCAGCATTTT. Its protein is CASSRDRGANQPQHF.

The V gene is TRBV11-3, the J gene TRBJ2-2; weak D call: TRBD1 (6 bases). The CDR3 totals 17 residues. In germline, CDR1 is SGHNT, CDR2 YENEEA. Trimming left V 0 bases short and J 1 base short, with 12 bases between. CDR3 nucleotide sequence: TGTGCCAGCAGCTTAGATCAGTACAGGGTGAACACCGGGGAGCTGTTTTTT. This gives the protein CASSLDQYRVNTGELFF.

V usage is TRBV30 and J usage is TRBJ1-5; perhaps TRBD1 as D (6 bases). V lost 2 bases to trimming and J lost 7 bases, with 12 bases between them. CDR3 length: 13 amino acids. CDR1 and CDR2 from the germline V gene are GTSNPN and SVGIG (reference sequence). The CDR3 nucleotides read TGTGCCTGGAGTCTGCAGGGGAACCAGCCCCAGCATTTT. It codes for CAWSLQGNQPQHF.

The V gene is TRBV24-1, the J gene TRBJ2-1; 11 positions match TRBD1. The length of the CDR3 is 17 residues. V trimming: 4 bases; J trimming: 1 base; junction bases outside the gene matches: 5. The V gene's germline CDR1 is KGHDR and CDR2 SFDVKD. CDR3 region: CATSDPRDRGSYNEQFF. CDR3 in DNA: TGTGCCACCAGTGACCCCCGGGACAGGGGGTCCTACAATGAGCAGTTCTTC.

The rearrangement joins TRBV19 to TRBJ2-1, with 7 positions matching TRBD1. CDR1 is LNHDA and CDR2 is SQIVND in the germline V gene (reference sequence). The length of the CDR3 is 15 residues. V lost 6 bases, J lost 4 bases, and 9 bases stayed unmatched. CDR3 protein: CASRQPGGIYNEQFF. CDR3 nucleotide sequence: TGTGCCAGTAGGCAGCCAGGGGGTATATACAATGAGCAGTTCTTC.

The chain couples TRBV28 to TRBJ2-2, with 8 bases aligning to TRBD2. After removal of 5 bases from V and 6 bases from J, the junction contained 5 bases not matched to a gene. Germline CDR1 and CDR2: MDHEN and SYDVKM. The CDR3 length is 14 residues. CDR3 nucleotide sequence: TGTGCCAGCAGTCCCAGCGGGGGAGCCGGGGAGCTGTTTTTT. Its translation is CASSPSGGAGELFF.

The rearrangement uses TRBV11-1 and TRBJ1-6, with 10 bases that match TRBD1. The junction had 6 bases not matched to a gene; V was cut back by 5 bases and J by 8 bases. The length of the CDR3 is 15 residues. From germline, CDR1 is SGHAT and CDR2 FQDESV (reference sequence). This CDR3 is CASSTMTGGYSPLHF. The CDR3 DNA follows: TGTGCCAGCAGCACTATGACAGGGGGCTATTCACCCCTCCACTTT.

This sequence joins TRBV19 and TRBJ2-2; TRBD1 might be the D (5 bases). The CDR3 runs to 15 residues. Trimming removed 5 bases from V and 6 bases from J, with 16 bases in between. Germline V gene sequence: CDR1 LNHDA, CDR2 SQIVND (reference sequence). This CDR3 is CASSSQAGIPGELFF. In nucleotides, the CDR3 is TGTGCCAGTAGTTCCCAGGCAGGGATTCCCGGGGAGCTGTTTTTT. Full variable domain (rest looked up from reference TRBV19 and TRBJ2-2): DGGITQSPKYLFRKEGQNVTLSCEQNLNHDAMYWYRQDPGQGLRLIYYSQIVNDFQKGDIAEGYSVSREKKESFPLTVTSAQKNPTAFYLCASSSQAGIPGELFFGEGSRLTVL.

The chain couples TRBV11-2 to TRBJ2-5, with 8 bases that match TRBD2. Looked up from germline, CDR1 is SGHAT and CDR2 is FQNNGV. The CDR3 is 16 amino acids. The ends lost 4 bases at V and 3 bases at J; junction bases unmatched: 10. The CDR3 is CASSYYVGAGEETQYF. DNA for the CDR3: TGTGCCAGCAGCTACTACGTTGGAGCGGGGGAAGAGACCCAGTACTTC.

The V and J genes are TRBV30 and TRBJ1-1; tentative D call: TRBD1 (5 bases). V was shortened by 0 bases and J by 6 bases, with 5 bases between the two germline ends. Germline CDR1 reads GTSNPN; CDR2 reads SVGIG (reference sequence). The length of the CDR3 is 11 residues. The CDR3 sequence: CAWSVGAEAFF. The CDR3 nucleotides read TGTGCCTGGAGTGTAGGGGCTGAAGCTTTCTTT. Complete variable domain (other parts from reference TRBV30 and TRBJ1-1): SQTIHQWPATLVQPVGSPLSLECTVEGTSNPNLYWYRQAAGRGLQLLFYSVGIGQISSEVPQNLSASRPQDRQFILSSKKLLLSDSGFYLCAWSVGAEAFFGQGTRLTVV.

The chain employs TRBV28 and TRBJ2-7; TRBD1 matches at 9 bases. The trim removed 2 bases at V and 3 bases at J, leaving 5 bases unmatched. This CDR3 has 15 residues. Germline V gene sequence: CDR1 MDHEN, CDR2 SYDVKM. The CDR3 bases are TGTGCCAGCAGTTTAACAGGGGGCAAATACTACGAGCAGTACTTC. Protein product: CASSLTGGKYYEQYF. Looking up the rest from reference TRBV28 and TRBJ2-7 gives the full variable domain: DVKVTQSSRYLVKRTGEKVFLECVQDMDHENMFWYRQDPGLGLRLIYFSYDVKMKEKGDIPEGYSVSREKKERFSLILESASTNQTSMYLCASSLTGGKYYEQYFGPGTRLTVT.

This clone was seen a single time. The rearrangement joins TRBV6-2 or TRBV6-3 to TRBJ1-5, with D possibly TRBD1 on 5 matching bases. V gave up 5 bases and J gave up 0 bases, with 11 bases separating them. The germline V gene encodes CDR1 MNHEY and CDR2 SVGEGT. This CDR3 region has 15 residues. CDR3 sequence (DNA): TGTGCCAGCAGTAACCAGGGATATAGCAATCAGCCCCAGCATTTT. Its translation is CASSNQGYSNQPQHF.

This rearrangement joins TRBV5-6 to TRBJ1-1, with D possibly TRBD1 on 5 matching bases. Germline assignment: CDR1 SGHDT and CDR2 YYEEEE. The CDR3 extends over 14 amino acids. Between the trimmed V and J ends, which lost 3 bases and 1 base, there was a span of 10 bases. The CDR3 here is CASSSMGGNTEAFF. DNA for the CDR3: TGTGCCAGCAGCTCCATGGGGGGGAACACTGAAGCTTTCTTT.